The 27 T cell receptor beta chains below were found in one sample sequenced in a study of T cell responses to AZD1222 COVID-19 vaccine. Method: immunoSEQ multiplex PCR; TCRdb's copy keeps in-frame clones and lacks some. Here the sample spans 150,000 to 190,000 clones, 75% to 90% being singletons. This specimen was peripheral blood, taken 28 days after the second AZD1222 dose. The receptors here all came from an adult who received the AZD1222 COVID-19 vaccine.

The CDR3 nucleotides read TGTGCCAGCAGCCTGGGGGGGGGAGTGAGAGCGGAGACCCAGTACTTC. Its protein is CASSLGGGVRAETQYF. The V and J genes are TRBV5-4 and TRBJ2-5, with 7 bases fitting TRBD2. This CDR3 region has 16 residues. The germline CDR1 and CDR2 sequences are SGHNT and YYREEE (reference sequence). The ends lost 4 bases at V and 5 bases at J; junction bases unmatched: 14.

V usage is TRBV19 and J usage is TRBJ1-3; D uncertain. The CDR3 has 15 amino acids. Germline-derived CDR1 and CDR2 are LNHDA and SQIVND (reference sequence). Trimming stripped 5 bases from V and 0 bases from J, with 11 bases between. The CDR3 region has the DNA TGTGCCAGTAGTTTCTGGCCTAACTCTGGAAACACCATATATTTT. The encoded protein is CASSFWPNSGNTIYF.

The chain combines TRBV19 with TRBJ2-7; D gene uncertain. The germline V and J ends were trimmed by 1 base and 3 bases, with 13 bases remaining between them. The length of the CDR3 is 15 residues. Germline CDR1 LNHDA, CDR2 SQIVND (reference sequence). This chain's CDR3 is CASSIGRQPHYEQYF. In DNA, the CDR3 is TGTGCCAGTAGTATAGGCCGGCAGCCCCACTACGAGCAGTACTTC.

The chain recombines TRBV5-1 with TRBJ2-1; no clear D. This CDR3 spans 14 amino acids. Germline CDR1 SGHRS, CDR2 YFSETQ. Trimming removed 0 bases from V and 7 bases from J, with 11 bases in between. The CDR3 here is CASSLAVGTNEQFF. The CDR3 DNA sequence: TGCGCCAGCAGCTTGGCGGTGGGAACTAATGAGCAGTTCTTC.

The V call is TRBV9, the J call TRBJ1-3, with 9 bases aligning to TRBD1. Germline lookup yields CDR1 SGDLS and CDR2 YYNGEE. The CDR3 covers 15 residues. V lost 4 bases and J lost 3; bases outside the gene matches: 5. DNA for the CDR3: TGTGCCAGCAGCACGGACAGGGGTGGTGGAAACACCATATATTTT. Translated, it gives CASSTDRGGGNTIYF.

This chain joins TRBV9 and TRBJ1-1, with 7 nucleotides matching TRBD1. V dropped 4 bases and J dropped 4; count of bases not matched to a gene: 10. The germline CDR1 and CDR2 sequences are SGDLS and YYNGEE. The CDR3 is made up of 15 amino acids. CDR3 nucleotides: TGTGCCAGCAGCCCAAGACAGGGTTGGGGCACTGAAGCTTTCTTT. It translates to CASSPRQGWGTEAFF.

This chain links TRBV21-1 with TRBJ2-7; TRBD2, as called in the table, went unchecked against the DNA. TRBV21-1 constitutes a pseudogene. The CDR3 loop spans 11 amino acids. The CDR3 loop is CASWGGYEQYF. CDR3 DNA: TGTGCCAGCTGGGGAGGATACGAGCAGTACTTC.

This sequence joins TRBV29-1 and TRBJ1-4, with D tentatively TRBD1 (5 bases). Germline V CDR1 and CDR2: SQVTM, ANQGSEA. V lost 2 bases and J lost 6, with 7 bases in between. CDR3 length: 12 residues. The CDR3 DNA sequence: TGCAGCGTTGAAACCAGGGATGAAAAACTGTTTTTT. Translating gives CSVETRDEKLFF.

The chain combines TRBV28 with TRBJ1-3, with TRBD1 matching 9 bases. Germline trimming cut 4 bases from V and 0 bases from J; bases unmatched to any gene: 1. Germline values: CDR1 MDHEN, CDR2 SYDVKM. The CDR3 is made up of 15 amino acids. DNA of the CDR3: TGTGCCAGCAGTTCGACAGGGGGCTCTGGAAACACCATATATTTT. Translation: CASSSTGGSGNTIYF.

The rearrangement links TRBV7-2 to TRBJ2-7; D call uncertain. Germline assignment: CDR1 SGHTA and CDR2 FQGNSA. Trimming removed 3 bases at V and 1 base at J, with 7 bases between. The CDR3 runs to 13 residues. Here the CDR3 reads CASSLGISYEQYF. The CDR3, as DNA: TGTGCCAGCAGCTTGGGTATTTCCTACGAGCAGTACTTC.

CDR3 in DNA: TGTGCCACCAGACAGGGCCCCTACGAGCAGTACTTC. This translates into CATRQGPYEQYF. J is TRBJ2-7 and V is TRBV27, with 7 bases lining up with TRBD1. J lost 2 bases, V lost 10 bases, and 5 bases had no gene match. Germline CDR1 reads MNHEY; CDR2 reads SMNVEV (reference sequence). The CDR3 length is 12 residues.

The CDR3 here is CSVEGGLTNTEAFF. In DNA, the CDR3 is TGCAGCGTTGAGGGGGGACTAACGAACACTGAAGCTTTCTTT. The chain carries TRBV29-1 and TRBJ1-1, with a tentative D call TRBD1 (5 bases). CDR1 and CDR2 from the germline V gene are SQVTM and ANQGSEA. CDR3 length equals 14 residues. V was shortened by 3 bases and J by 1 base, with 12 bases between the two germline ends.

This rearrangement joins TRBV6-5 to TRBJ1-1; D is uncertain. Trimming shortened V by 6 bases and J by 1 base, and 12 bases separated the two germline ends. This CDR3 has 14 amino acids. Germline CDR1 is MNHEY and CDR2 is SVGAGI. CDR3 loop: CASRASTGNTEAFF. The CDR3 DNA sequence: TGTGCCAGCAGGGCAAGTACTGGGAACACTGAAGCTTTCTTT.

The chain combines TRBV6-2 or TRBV6-3 with TRBJ1-3; 7 positions match TRBD1. The CDR3 has 14 residues. Germline trimming cut 6 bases from V and 2 bases from J; bases unmatched to any gene: 4. The germline V gene has CDR1 MNHEY and CDR2 SVGEGT. The CDR3 loop reads CASSLGTAGNTIYF. As DNA, the CDR3 is TGTGCCAGCAGCTTGGGGACAGCTGGAAACACCATATATTTT.

The chain recombines TRBV6-5 with TRBJ1-3; tentatively, D is TRBD1 (6 bases). Germline assignment: CDR1 MNHEY and CDR2 SVGAGI. The CDR3 contains 13 residues. Trimming left V 6 bases short and J 8 bases short, with 14 bases between. The CDR3 DNA sequence: TGTGCCAGCAGGGAGACGGGGGCTGACACCATATATTTT. This translates into CASRETGADTIYF.

This clone showed up just once. The chain combines TRBV30 with TRBJ2-2; tentatively, D is TRBD1 (6 bases). Germline-derived CDR1 and CDR2 are GTSNPN and SVGIG (reference sequence). The CDR3 sequence is 14 residues long. V was pared by 3 bases and J by 5 bases, with 13 bases between. The CDR3 loop reads CAWRGQGWTGELFF. The CDR3 DNA reads as TGTGCCTGGAGGGGGCAGGGGTGGACCGGGGAGCTGTTTTTT.

V usage is TRBV29-1 and J usage is TRBJ2-4; D gene uncertain. V lost 5 bases and J lost 5, with 13 bases in between. Germline V gene lookup returns CDR1 SQVTM and CDR2 ANQGSEA. The CDR3 spans 13 residues. The CDR3 loop is CSVRLNSENIQYF. The CDR3, as DNA: TGCAGCGTTAGATTGAATTCGGAAAACATTCAGTACTTC.

The chain recombines TRBV2 with TRBJ1-5; the match to TRBD1 covers 10 bases. CDR3 length: 15 residues. Germline loops: CDR1 SNHLY, CDR2 FYNNEI. Trimming took 2 bases from V and 8 from J; bases not matched to a gene: 6. The CDR3 bases are TGTGCCAGCAGTGAAATGGGACAGGGGAGGGAGCCCCAGCATTTT. This gives the protein CASSEMGQGREPQHF.

This chain links TRBV2 with TRBJ2-3; D is undetermined. The CDR3 covers 12 residues. From germline, CDR1 is SNHLY and CDR2 FYNNEI. V was shortened by 8 bases and J by 6 bases, with 12 bases between the two germline ends. CDR3 nucleotides: TGTGCCAGCGGAACCTTCCGTGATACGCAGTATTTT. This sequence encodes CASGTFRDTQYF. Looking up the rest from reference TRBV2 and TRBJ2-3 gives the full variable domain: EPEVTQTPSHQVTQMGQEVILRCVPISNHLYFYWYRQILGQKVEFLVSFYNNEISEKSEIFDDQFSVERPDGSNFTLKIRSTKLEDSAMYFCASGTFRDTQYFGPGTRLTVL.

The CDR3 loop is CASSFEGYTIYF. CDR3 DNA: TGCGCCAGCAGCTTTGAGGGTTACACCATATATTTT. The chain joins TRBV5-1 to TRBJ1-3, with no clear D. The germline V gene encodes CDR1 SGHRS and CDR2 YFSETQ. The V end lost 2 bases, the J end lost 8 bases, and 8 bases lay between the germline ends. The CDR3 has 12 amino acids.

The J gene is TRBJ2-1, the V gene TRBV5-1; 9 bases map to TRBD2. V lost 1 base to trimming and J lost 9 bases; unmatched junction nucleotides: 8. Per germline, CDR1 SGHRS and CDR2 YFSETQ. This CDR3 contains 15 residues. The DNA for the CDR3 is TGCGCCAGCAGCTTGCTTGGGACTAGCTCGGGTGAGCAGTTCTTC. It encodes CASSLLGTSSGEQFF.

This rearrangement joins TRBV9 to TRBJ2-1; 7 bases match TRBD2. The V and J ends lost 4 bases and 7 bases, in that order; junction bases with no gene match: 17. Germline CDR1 is SGDLS and CDR2 is YYNGEE. This CDR3 region has 17 residues. In DNA, the CDR3 is TGTGCCAGCAGCTGGTGGGGGGAGGGCCTCTTTGGGAATGAGCAGTTCTTC. Amino acids: CASSWWGEGLFGNEQFF.

This chain joins TRBV18 and TRBJ2-7; D uncertain. The CDR3 runs to 14 residues. Germline V gives CDR1 KGHSH, CDR2 LQKENI. Trimming removed 2 bases from V and 0 bases from J, with 8 bases in between. CDR3 DNA sequence: TGTGCCAGCTCACCAAGCCCCATCTCCTACGAGCAGTACTTC. Amino acids: CASSPSPISYEQYF.

This chain connects TRBV5-1 to TRBJ2-1, with 7 bases that match TRBD1. This CDR3 is built from 15 residues. The J segment lost 6 bases and the V segment lost 4 bases, leaving 10 bases of the junction unmatched. Germline loops: CDR1 SGHRS, CDR2 YFSETQ. CDR3 residues: CASSPRDSRPNEQFF. The CDR3 DNA follows: TGCGCCAGCAGCCCAAGGGACAGTAGGCCCAATGAGCAGTTCTTC.

V usage is TRBV2 and J usage is TRBJ1-1; perhaps TRBD1 as D (5 bases). CDR3 length: 14 amino acids. Germline V gene lookup returns CDR1 SNHLY and CDR2 FYNNEI. With 5 bases removed from V and 0 bases from J, the gap between germline ends came to 10 bases. Written as DNA, the CDR3 is TGTGCCAGCAGTCTAGCAGGGCTGAACACTGAAGCTTTCTTT. Translated: CASSLAGLNTEAFF.

The chain combines TRBV9 with TRBJ1-6; 7 bases fit TRBD1. The CDR3 extends over 15 amino acids. Germline V gene lookup returns CDR1 SGDLS and CDR2 YYNGEE. J was trimmed by 4 bases and V by 4 bases; bases with no gene match: 5. CDR3 coding DNA: TGTGCCAGCAGCTCCCAGACAGGGTATAATTCACCCCTCCACTTT. It codes for CASSSQTGYNSPLHF.

CDR3 bases: TGTGCCAGCAGCCCACAGGGGAGGAATGAAAAACTGTTTTTT. Its protein is CASSPQGRNEKLFF. The gene calls are TRBV7-2 and TRBJ1-4; 7 nucleotides match TRBD1. V lost 5 bases and J lost 5; bases outside the gene matches: 5. CDR3 length equals 14 residues. Germline values: CDR1 SGHTA, CDR2 FQGNSA. The whole variable domain, remainder taken from reference TRBV7-2 and TRBJ1-4, is GAGVSQSPSNKVTEKGKDVELRCDPISGHTALYWYRQSLGQGLEFLIYFQGNSAPDKSGLPSDRFSAERTGGSVSTLTIQRTQQEDSAVYLCASSPQGRNEKLFFGSGTQLSVL.